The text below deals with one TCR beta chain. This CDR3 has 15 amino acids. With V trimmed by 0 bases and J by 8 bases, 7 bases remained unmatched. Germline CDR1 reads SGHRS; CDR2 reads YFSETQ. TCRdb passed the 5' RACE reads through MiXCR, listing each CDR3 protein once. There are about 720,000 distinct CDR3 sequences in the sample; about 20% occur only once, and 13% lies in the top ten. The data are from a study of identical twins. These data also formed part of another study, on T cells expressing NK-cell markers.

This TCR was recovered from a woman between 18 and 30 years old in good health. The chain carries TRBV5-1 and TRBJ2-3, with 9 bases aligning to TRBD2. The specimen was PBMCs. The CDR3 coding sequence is TGCGCCAGCAGCTTGGAGACTAGCGGAGGGGGTACGCAGTATTTT. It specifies CASSLETSGGGTQYF.